A single sample is the source of the 24 T cell receptor beta chains below, sequenced in a study of post-analysis software for immune sequencing data. Unique molecular identifiers featured in each of the TCR beta cDNA libraries. TCRdb redid the calling of the PCR reads with MiXCR, one entry per CDR3 protein. The table lists about 160,000 distinct CDR3 sequences, 35% to 40% of them singletons. The specimen comprised blood, sampled after autologous hematopoietic stem cell transplantation. These receptors originate from a girl aged 5 to 17 with multiple sclerosis.

This clonotype was detected a few times. The J gene is TRBJ2-3, the V gene TRBV29-1; 8 bases line up with TRBD1. Germline V gene data show CDR1 as SQVTM and CDR2 as ANQGSEA. The CDR3 is 15 amino acids. The trim removed 5 bases at V and 3 bases at J, leaving 10 bases unmatched. This CDR3 is CSVRTQGARTDTQYF. In nucleotides, the CDR3 is TGCAGCGTTAGAACCCAGGGGGCACGGACAGATACGCAGTATTTT.

J is TRBJ1-1 and V is TRBV6-5; D is ambiguous. The CDR3 covers 17 residues. Germline V gives CDR1 MNHEY, CDR2 SVGAGI. Trimming removed 0 bases at V and 0 bases at J, with 14 bases between. The CDR3 sequence: CASSYSMVKTVNTEAFF. In DNA form, the CDR3 reads TGTGCCAGCAGTTACTCGATGGTGAAGACTGTGAACACTGAAGCTTTCTTT.

This chain joins TRBV5-1 and TRBJ2-3, with D tentatively TRBD1 (6 bases). CDR3 length: 16 residues. Between the trimmed V and J ends, which lost 8 bases and 4 bases, there was a span of 23 bases. Germline CDR1 SGHRS, CDR2 YFSETQ. CDR3 sequence reads: CASSPLQGSGADTQYF. DNA for the CDR3: TGCGCCAGTAGCCCTCTCCAAGGGTCAGGGGCAGATACGCAGTATTTT.

About this clonotype itself: It is likely a read error, because the conserved phenylalanine at the end of the CDR3 is missing. The gene calls are TRBV29-1 and TRBJ2-3; 15 bases are a match to TRBD2. V was clipped by 4 bases and J by 10 bases; unmatched bases: 12. From germline, CDR1 is SQVTM and CDR2 ANQGSEA. The CDR3 is 16 amino acids. This CDR3 reads CSVGGLAGGIGRAQYL. The DNA for the CDR3 is TGCAGCGTTGGAGGACTAGCGGGAGGGATAGGGAGAGCGCAGTATTTG.

This rearrangement joins TRBV5-1 to TRBJ2-4; the D gene could be TRBD1 or TRBD2 (6 bases each). Germline lookup yields CDR1 SGHRS and CDR2 YFSETQ. This CDR3 spans 18 amino acids. V dropped 9 bases and J dropped 0 bases, with 25 bases sitting between them. The DNA for the CDR3 is TGCGCCATCGAGGTGGGGGGCCCTAGAAAACTAGCCAAAAACATTCAGTACTTC. Translating gives CAIEVGGPRKLAKNIQYF.

This clonotype showed up just a few times. A much larger clonotype is one base distant, so this may be a read error. V gene TRBV6-6 combines with J gene TRBJ1-2, with D unclear. From germline, CDR1 is MNHNY and CDR2 SVGAGI (reference sequence). This CDR3 is built from 14 residues. CDR3 amino acids: CAGSYKTQSYGYTF. CDR3 nucleotides: TGTGCCGGCAGTTACAAGACACAGTCCTATGGCTACACCTTC.

The chain is built from TRBV27 and TRBJ1-1, with TRBD1 identical over 9 bases. This CDR3 is built from 15 residues. The V gene's germline CDR1 is MNHEY and CDR2 SMNVEV (reference sequence). J gave up 0 bases and V 3 bases, and 2 bases lay outside the gene matches. In DNA form, the CDR3 reads TGTGCCAGCAGTTTCGGGACAGGGATGAACACTGAAGCTTTCTTT. It is translated as CASSFGTGMNTEAFF.

The chain recombines TRBV9 with TRBJ2-3; 8 nucleotides agree with TRBD1. V was pared by 4 bases and J by 0 bases, with 16 bases of the junction left unmatched. The CDR3 is 19 residues long. Germline V CDR1 and CDR2: SGDLS, YYNGEE. The CDR3, as DNA: TGTGCCAGCAGCCCCCCGGTGGGCAGGGGGCGATTGAGCACAGATACGCAGTATTTT. Translation: CASSPPVGRGRLSTDTQYF. Full variable domain (rest looked up from reference TRBV9 and TRBJ2-3): DSGVTQTPKHLITATGQRVTLRCSPRSGDLSVYWYQQSLDQGLQFLIQYYNGEERAKGNILERFSAQQFPDLHSELNLSSLELGDSALYFCASSPPVGRGRLSTDTQYFGPGTRLTVL.

This clonotype was recorded once. Here the CDR3 DNA reads TGTGCCAGCAAATCCCGGACAGGGAGTAAGACCCAGTACTTC. Translating it yields CASKSRTGSKTQYF. The chain carries TRBV6-2 or TRBV6-3 and TRBJ2-7; 8 nucleotides align to TRBD1. The tail of the sequence fits TRBJ2-5 better, so the J call may be wrong. Germline CDR1 MNHEY, CDR2 SVGEGT. CDR3 length: 14 amino acids.

This clonotype was recorded many times. This chain joins TRBV7-2 and TRBJ2-7; TRBD2 matches at 7 bases. Unmatched junction bases numbered 12, after V lost 6 bases and J lost 4 bases. The germline V gene encodes CDR1 SGHTA and CDR2 FQGNSA. This CDR3 region has 15 residues. The CDR3 here is CASSVDGLAVYEQYF. The CDR3 DNA reads TGTGCCAGCAGTGTGGACGGGCTAGCGGTATACGAGCAGTACTTC.

The chain links TRBV12-3 or TRBV12-4 to TRBJ1-4, with 7 bases that match TRBD1. V trimming: 3 bases; J trimming: 12 bases; junction bases outside the gene matches: 16. There are 16 residues in the CDR3. CDR3 DNA: TGTGCCAGCAGTTTCTGGATAGGGGGCGCGATAGGGGAACTGTTTTTT. Translation: CASSFWIGGAIGELFF.

The V call is TRBV20-1, the J call TRBJ1-2; maybe TRBD1 (5 bases). The CDR3 runs to 14 residues. Between the trimmed V and J ends, which lost 5 bases and 0 bases, there was a span of 13 bases. Germline V gene data show CDR1 as DFQATT and CDR2 as SNEGSKA (reference sequence). The chain's CDR3 is CSAPWQGTNYGYTF. The CDR3, as DNA: TGCAGTGCTCCGTGGCAGGGTACTAACTATGGCTACACCTTC.

CDR3 nucleotides: TGCAGTGCCCGGACAGGGGGGGACTCCTACGAGCAGTACTTC. Amino acids: CSARTGGDSYEQYF. The rearrangement uses TRBV20-1 and TRBJ2-7; TRBD1 aligns across 10 bases. V shed 6 bases and J 0 bases; nucleotides not matched to a gene: 5. The CDR3 spans 14 residues. Per germline, CDR1 DFQATT and CDR2 SNEGSKA (reference sequence).

This clonotype turned up a few times. The chain links TRBV6-2 or TRBV6-3 to TRBJ1-2; D gene ambiguous. The CDR3 has 15 amino acids. The germline V gene encodes CDR1 MNHEY and CDR2 SVGEGT. Between the trimmed V and J ends, which lost 7 bases and 0 bases, there was a span of 15 bases. CDR3 protein: CASNDGRAPNYGYTF. CDR3 DNA: TGTGCCAGCAATGACGGGCGCGCGCCTAACTATGGCTACACCTTC.

At least ten counts were recorded for this clonotype. V is TRBV12-3 or TRBV12-4 and J is TRBJ2-3; TRBD1 is a possible D gene (6 bases). CDR3 length equals 13 residues. V lost 10 bases, J lost 2 bases, and 13 bases lay in between. The CDR3 reads CATGQYNTDTQYF. Here the CDR3 DNA reads TGTGCCACTGGACAGTACAACACAGATACGCAGTATTTT.

A few counts support this clonotype. The V call is TRBV5-1, the J call TRBJ1-4; D is possibly TRBD1 (6 bases). CDR1 and CDR2 (germline): SGHRS, YFSETQ. CDR3 length equals 14 residues. V dropped 4 bases and J dropped 6 bases, with 13 bases sitting between them. The CDR3 loop reads CASSEGGGHEKLFF. Written as DNA, the CDR3 is TGCGCCAGCAGCGAAGGGGGGGGGCATGAAAAACTGTTTTTT.

The chain has TRBV27 and TRBJ2-1; 12 bases agree with TRBD2. J was trimmed by 10 bases and V by 3 bases; bases with no gene match: 13. Germline assignment: CDR1 MNHEY and CDR2 SMNVEV (reference sequence). The CDR3 is 17 amino acids. CDR3 sequence: CASSFMVTSGSPGEQFF. The CDR3 coding sequence is TGTGCCAGCAGTTTTATGGTGACTAGCGGGAGTCCAGGGGAGCAGTTCTTC.

The chain carries TRBV10-3 and TRBJ2-3; D is uncertain. V was shortened by 2 bases and J by 2 bases, with 11 bases between the two germline ends. CDR1 is ENHRY and CDR2 is SYGVKD in the germline V gene. This CDR3 spans 15 amino acids. The CDR3 nucleotides read TGTGCCATCAGTGAGGTAACGGCACTCACAGATACGCAGTATTTT. Its protein is CAISEVTALTDTQYF.

This chain joins TRBV7-9 and TRBJ2-7; D possibly corresponds to TRBD2 (6 bases). V was shortened by 4 bases and J by 0 bases, with 10 bases between the two germline ends. The CDR3 sequence is 14 residues long. CDR1 and CDR2 (germline): SEHNR, FQNEAQ (reference sequence). The CDR3 reads CASSSPGSSYEQYF. CDR3 in DNA: TGTGCCAGCAGCTCCCCCGGGAGCTCCTACGAGCAGTACTTC.

This clonotype was seen a handful of times. V and J are TRBV7-2 and TRBJ2-3, with TRBD2 identical over 7 bases. The CDR3 runs to 11 residues. Trimming took 5 bases from V and 14 from J; bases not matched to a gene: 7. The germline V gene has CDR1 SGHTA and CDR2 FQGNSA. CDR3 sequence reads: CASSARDYRYF. Written as DNA, the CDR3 is TGTGCCAGCAGCGCCCGGGACTATCGGTATTTT.

The rearrangement joins TRBV7-2 to TRBJ1-2; unclear D gene. CDR1 and CDR2 (germline): SGHTA, FQGNSA. The CDR3 length is 11 residues. V lost 0 bases to trimming and J lost 9 bases, with 5 bases between them. The CDR3 sequence is CASSLAVRYTF. The CDR3 DNA reads as TGTGCCAGCAGCTTAGCGGTACGCTACACCTTC.

This clonotype appeared a few times. The chain has TRBV12-3 or TRBV12-4 and TRBJ1-2, with unresolved D. This CDR3 has 15 amino acids. The V gene lost 0 bases and the J gene lost 7 bases, with 15 bases spanning the gap. CDR3 protein: CASSLAPSHLVGYTF. CDR3 in DNA: TGTGCCAGCAGTTTAGCGCCCAGTCACCTTGTTGGCTACACCTTC.

This clonotype was detected a few times. The V gene is TRBV12-3 or TRBV12-4, the J gene TRBJ1-2; TRBD1 is a possible D gene (5 bases). Trimming shortened V by 3 bases and J by 2 bases, and 13 bases separated the two germline ends. The CDR3 covers 15 residues. The CDR3, as DNA: TGTGCCAGCAGTTTGGGCAGGGCTAAGAACTATGGCTACACCTTC. This encodes CASSLGRAKNYGYTF.

This clonotype has only a few counts. The CDR3, as DNA: TGCAGTGCTGGGGGGGCTAGCGGCTACAATGAGCAGTTCTTC. It yields the protein CSAGGASGYNEQFF. J is TRBJ2-1 and V is TRBV20-1; perhaps TRBD2 as D (7 bases). Germline CDR1 reads DFQATT; CDR2 reads SNEGSKA (reference sequence). Trimming stripped 5 bases from V and 3 bases from J, with 14 bases between. This CDR3 has 14 amino acids.